The sequence of this T cell receptor (beta chain) was determined in a study of T cell responses to AZD1222 COVID-19 vaccine. Study as a whole: It was second doses at about 4 or about 12 weeks that were pooled.

Sequencing used immunoSEQ multiplex PCR; TCRdb keeps in-frame clones, though not all of them. The profile shows roughly 180,000 clones, roughly 94% of them singletons. The V gene's germline CDR1 is SGHTA and CDR2 FQGTGA. The CDR3 length is 13 residues. V lost 5 bases, J lost 0 bases, and 8 bases lay in between. The clonotype originates from an adult in good health. The rearrangement uses TRBV7-3 and TRBJ2-7; D is uncertain. Sequencing used peripheral blood, obtained on day 0 of AZD1222 vaccination. CDR3 amino acids: CASSAKGSYEQYF. DNA for the CDR3: TGTGCCAGCAGCGCCAAAGGCTCCTACGAGCAGTACTTC.